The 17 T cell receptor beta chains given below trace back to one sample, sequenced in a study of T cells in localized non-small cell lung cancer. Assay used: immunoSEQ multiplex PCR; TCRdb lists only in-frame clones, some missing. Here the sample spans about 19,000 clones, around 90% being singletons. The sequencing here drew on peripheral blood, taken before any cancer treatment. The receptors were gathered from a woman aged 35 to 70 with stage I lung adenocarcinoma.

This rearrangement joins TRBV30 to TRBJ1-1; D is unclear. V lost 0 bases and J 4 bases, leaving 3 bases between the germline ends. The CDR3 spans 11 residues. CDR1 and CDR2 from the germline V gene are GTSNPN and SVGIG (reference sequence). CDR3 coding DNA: TGTGCCTGGAGTGTGTCCACTGAAGCTTTCTTT. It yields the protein CAWSVSTEAFF.

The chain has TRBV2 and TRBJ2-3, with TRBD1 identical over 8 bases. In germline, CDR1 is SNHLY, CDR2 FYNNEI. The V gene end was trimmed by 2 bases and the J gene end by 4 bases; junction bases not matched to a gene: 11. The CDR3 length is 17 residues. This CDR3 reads CASSERPGGAEADTQYF. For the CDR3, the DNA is TGTGCCAGCAGTGAACGTCCAGGGGGCGCAGAAGCAGATACGCAGTATTTT.

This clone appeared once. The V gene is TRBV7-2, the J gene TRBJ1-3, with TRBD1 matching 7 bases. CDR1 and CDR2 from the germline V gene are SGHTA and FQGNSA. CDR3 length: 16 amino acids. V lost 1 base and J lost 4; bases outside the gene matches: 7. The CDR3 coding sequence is TGTGCCAGCAGCTTAGTTGCGGGCAGGGGGGGAAACACCATATATTTT. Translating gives CASSLVAGRGGNTIYF.

CDR3 in amino acids: CASSPMVRNTEAFF. Written as DNA, the CDR3 is TGCGCCAGCAGCCCCATGGTTAGGAACACTGAAGCTTTCTTT. The chain links TRBV5-1 to TRBJ1-1; D gene unclear. Trimming cost V 4 bases and J 1 base, with 11 bases left between them. Germline V lookup: CDR1 SGHRS, CDR2 YFSETQ. This CDR3 has 14 amino acids.

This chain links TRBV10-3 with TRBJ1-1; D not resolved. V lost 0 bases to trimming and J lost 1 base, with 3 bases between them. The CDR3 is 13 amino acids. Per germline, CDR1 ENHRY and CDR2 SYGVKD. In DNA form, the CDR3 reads TGTGCCATCAGTGAGTCGGGGAACACTGAAGCTTTCTTT. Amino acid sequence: CAISESGNTEAFF.

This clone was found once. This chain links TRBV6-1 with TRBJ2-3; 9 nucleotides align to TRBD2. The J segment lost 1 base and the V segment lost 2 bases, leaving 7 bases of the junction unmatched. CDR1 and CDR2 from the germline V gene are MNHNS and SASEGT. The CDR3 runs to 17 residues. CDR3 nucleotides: TGTGCCAGCAGTGAAAGGCGAGTAGCGGGAGGCACAGATACGCAGTATTTT. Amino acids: CASSERRVAGGTDTQYF.

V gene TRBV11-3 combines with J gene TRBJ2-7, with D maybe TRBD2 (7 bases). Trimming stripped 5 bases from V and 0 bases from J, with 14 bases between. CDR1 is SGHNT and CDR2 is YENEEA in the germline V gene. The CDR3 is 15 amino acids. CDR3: CASSRGADTSYEQYF. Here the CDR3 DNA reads TGTGCCAGCAGCCGGGGGGCGGACACCTCCTACGAGCAGTACTTC.

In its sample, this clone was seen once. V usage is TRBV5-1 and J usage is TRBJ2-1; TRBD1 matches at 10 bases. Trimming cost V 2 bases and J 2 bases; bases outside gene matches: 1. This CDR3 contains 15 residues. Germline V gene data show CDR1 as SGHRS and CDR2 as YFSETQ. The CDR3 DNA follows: TGCGCCAGCAGCTTTGGACAGGGGGCCTACAATGAGCAGTTCTTC. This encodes CASSFGQGAYNEQFF.

CDR3 sequence reads: CASSYSMNTEAFF. The CDR3 DNA sequence: TGTGCCAGCAGTTACTCGATGAACACTGAAGCTTTCTTT. The chain employs TRBV6-5 and TRBJ1-1; D is ambiguous. The CDR3 sequence is 13 residues long. Germline values: CDR1 MNHEY, CDR2 SVGAGI. With 0 bases removed from V and 0 bases from J, the gap between germline ends came to 2 bases.

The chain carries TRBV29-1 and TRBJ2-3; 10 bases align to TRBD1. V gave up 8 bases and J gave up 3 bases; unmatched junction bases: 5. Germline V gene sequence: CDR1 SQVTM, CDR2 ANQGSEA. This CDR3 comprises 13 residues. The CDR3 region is CSHRTGGTDTQYF. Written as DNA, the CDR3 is TGCAGCCACCGGACAGGGGGGACAGATACGCAGTATTTT.

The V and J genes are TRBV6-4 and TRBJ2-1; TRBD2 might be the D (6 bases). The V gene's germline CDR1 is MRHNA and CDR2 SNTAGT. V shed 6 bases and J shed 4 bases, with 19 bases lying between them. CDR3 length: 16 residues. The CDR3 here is CASSLSSAGGYNEQFF. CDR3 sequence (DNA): TGTGCCAGCAGCCTTTCTAGCGCCGGTGGATACAATGAGCAGTTCTTC.

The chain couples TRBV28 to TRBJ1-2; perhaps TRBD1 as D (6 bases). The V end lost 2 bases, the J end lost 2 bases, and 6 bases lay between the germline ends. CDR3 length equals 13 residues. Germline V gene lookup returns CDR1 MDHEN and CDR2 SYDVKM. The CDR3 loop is CASSLGQNYGYTF. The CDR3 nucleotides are TGTGCCAGCAGTTTAGGACAGAACTATGGCTACACCTTC.

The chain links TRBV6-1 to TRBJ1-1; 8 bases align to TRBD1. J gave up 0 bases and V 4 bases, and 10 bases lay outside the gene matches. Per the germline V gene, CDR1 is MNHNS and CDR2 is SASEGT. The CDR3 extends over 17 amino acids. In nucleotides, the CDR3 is TGTGCCAGCAGTGCTACCGGGACAGGTACCATGAACACTGAAGCTTTCTTT. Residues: CASSATGTGTMNTEAFF.

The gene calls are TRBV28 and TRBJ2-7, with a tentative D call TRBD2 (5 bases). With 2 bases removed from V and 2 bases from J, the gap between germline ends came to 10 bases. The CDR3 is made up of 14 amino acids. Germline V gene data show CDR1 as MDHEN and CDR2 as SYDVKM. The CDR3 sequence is CASSLGRVPYEQYF. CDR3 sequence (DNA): TGTGCCAGCAGTTTAGGGCGGGTTCCCTACGAGCAGTACTTC.

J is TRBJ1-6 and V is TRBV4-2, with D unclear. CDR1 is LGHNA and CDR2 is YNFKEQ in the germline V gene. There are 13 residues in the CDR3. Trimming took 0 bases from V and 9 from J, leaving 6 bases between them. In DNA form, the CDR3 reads TGTGCCAGCAGCCAAGATATAGCTTCACCCCTCCACTTT. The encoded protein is CASSQDIASPLHF.

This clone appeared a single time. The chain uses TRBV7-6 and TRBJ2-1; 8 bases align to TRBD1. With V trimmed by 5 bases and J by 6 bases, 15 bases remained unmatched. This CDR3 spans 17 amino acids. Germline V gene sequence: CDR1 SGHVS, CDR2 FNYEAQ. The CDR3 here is CASSAGEDRVVSNEQFF. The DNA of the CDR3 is TGTGCCAGCAGCGCTGGTGAGGACAGGGTCGTGAGCAATGAGCAGTTCTTC.

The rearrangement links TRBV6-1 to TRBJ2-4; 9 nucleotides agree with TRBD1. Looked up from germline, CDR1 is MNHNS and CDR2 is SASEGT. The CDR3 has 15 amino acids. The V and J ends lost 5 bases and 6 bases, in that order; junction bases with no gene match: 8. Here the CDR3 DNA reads TGTGCCAGCAGTTCCGGGACAGGGTCAGGAAACATTCAGTACTTC. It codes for CASSSGTGSGNIQYF.